This TCR beta chain was recovered during a study of beta chain features in type 1 diabetes. Every isolated RNA sample was fully reverse transcribed, so sequencing captured expressed TCRB transcripts. This table comes from immunoSEQ multiplex PCR, and its TCRdb copy is limited to in-frame clones, with some not included. The data show over 14,000 clones, approximately 76% seen once. This clone was observed a few times. Its antigen is unidentified. Regarding the study as a whole: More deletions and fewer insertions at VDJ junctions were found in patients with type 1 diabetes. When Type 1 diabetes patients were examined, their TCRB CDR3s proved moderately but significantly shorter in all four CD4+ subsets.

V lost 3 bases to trimming and J lost 1 base, with 10 bases between them. Germline CDR1 reads SGHTA; CDR2 reads FQGNSA. The CDR3 is made up of 15 amino acids. This chain joins TRBV7-2 and TRBJ1-5; maybe TRBD1 (6 bases). The sequencing sample was made of stem cell memory CD4+ T cells from blood. This TCR was recovered from a young woman with type 1 diabetes. The CDR3 region has the DNA TGTGCCAGCAGCTTGTGGCAGGGGAGCAATCAGCCCCAGCATTTT. It translates to CASSLWQGSNQPQHF. Combining the CDR3 with reference TRBV7-2 and TRBJ1-5 gives the whole variable domain GAGVSQSPSNKVTEKGKDVELRCDPISGHTALYWYRQSLGQGLEFLIYFQGNSAPDKSGLPSDRFSAERTGGSVSTLTIQRTQQEDSAVYLCASSLWQGSNQPQHFGDGTRLSIL.